One sample yielded the 8 T cell receptor beta chains listed below, sequenced in a study of cytomegalovirus exposure and HLA in healthy donors. The PCR used 60 Vbeta and 13 Jbeta primers. Sequencing used immunoSEQ multiplex PCR; TCRdb keeps in-frame clones, though not all of them. Of approximately 160,000 clones listed, around four fifths were seen once; the top ten hold 3.5% to 5%. Sequencing was performed on PBMCs. Receptor source: a man aged 45-60 years in good health and CMV-seropositive.

The chain is built from TRBV2 and TRBJ2-7; possibly TRBD2 for D (6 bases). Trimming cost V 3 bases and J 9 bases, with 21 bases left between them. CDR1 is SNHLY, CDR2 FYNNEI, per germline. The CDR3 spans 15 residues. CDR3 DNA sequence: TGTGCCAGCAGTGATTGGGGAGGCGACCTCACCGGGCAGTACTTC. It specifies CASSDWGGDLTGQYF.

The chain has TRBV7-9 and TRBJ2-4; 10 bases fit TRBD1. Per the germline V gene, CDR1 is SEHNR and CDR2 is FQNEAQ (reference sequence). This CDR3 is 15 amino acids long. V lost 1 base, J lost 9 bases, and 6 bases stayed unmatched. This CDR3 is CASSLGGTGEGIQYF. Written as DNA, the CDR3 is TGTGCCAGCAGCTTAGGAGGGACAGGGGAGGGCATTCAGTACTTC. The full variable domain, rest sourced from reference TRBV7-9 and TRBJ2-4, is DTGVSQNPRHKITKRGQNVTFRCDPISEHNRLYWYRQTLGQGPEFLTYFQNEAQLEKSRLLSDRFSAERPKGSFSTLEIQRTEQGDSAMYLCASSLGGTGEGIQYFGAGTRLSVL.

This clone was counted a single time. This chain connects TRBV11-2 to TRBJ2-3; 9 positions agree with TRBD2. The CDR3 totals 16 residues. V lost 5 bases and J lost 6; bases outside the gene matches: 12. From germline, CDR1 is SGHAT and CDR2 FQNNGV. CDR3 sequence (DNA): TGTGCCAGCAGCCTCTCCGGCGGGGGGGCTGACGATACGCAGTATTTT. Translation: CASSLSGGGADDTQYF.

This rearrangement joins TRBV2 to TRBJ2-1; no firm D call. Between the trimmed V and J ends, which lost 10 bases and 1 base, there was a span of 14 bases. The CDR3 totals 14 residues. Germline V gene lookup returns CDR1 SNHLY and CDR2 FYNNEI. CDR3 region: CATSWASSYNEQFF. The CDR3 DNA reads as TGTGCCACCAGCTGGGCCTCGTCCTACAATGAGCAGTTCTTC.

CDR3 sequence (DNA): TGTGCCAGCACCACAGGGGAGGTAGGTCAGCCCCAGCATTTT. Translation: CASTTGEVGQPQHF. The V call is TRBV10-3, the J call TRBJ1-5, with 7 bases matching TRBD1. The V gene's germline CDR1 is ENHRY and CDR2 SYGVKD. V gave up 10 bases and J gave up 6 bases; unmatched junction bases: 12. This CDR3 is 14 amino acids long.

J is TRBJ2-3 and V is TRBV7-9; 7 bases are a match to TRBD2. This CDR3 is built from 16 residues. Germline V CDR1 and CDR2: SEHNR, FQNEAQ (reference sequence). The V segment lost 5 bases and the J segment 2 bases; nucleotides outside the gene matches: 10. CDR3 loop: CASSAPGTTFTDTQYF. The CDR3 DNA reads TGTGCCAGCAGCGCTCCCGGGACTACATTCACAGATACGCAGTATTTT.

The rearrangement uses TRBV6-1 and TRBJ1-2, with 10 bases identical to TRBD1. J gave up 8 bases and V 4 bases, and 16 bases lay outside the gene matches. Germline V gene lookup returns CDR1 MNHNS and CDR2 SASEGT. This CDR3 contains 17 residues. Here the CDR3 DNA reads TGTGCCAGCAGTGCCGGGACAGGGGTCGGATGGGTCGGAGGCTACACCTTC. Its protein product is CASSAGTGVGWVGGYTF.

The chain joins TRBV5-1 to TRBJ2-3; 8 nucleotides line up with TRBD2. This CDR3 is 15 amino acids long. The V gene's germline CDR1 is SGHRS and CDR2 YFSETQ. Written as DNA, the CDR3 is TGCGCGGCTCGGGGGGGTGAATCTAGCACAGATACGCAGTATTTT. Residues: CAARGGESSTDTQYF.